The 18 T cell receptor beta chains below were found in one sample sequenced in a study of response to subunit inactivated influenza vaccine. TCRdb itself ran the RT-PCR reads through MiXCR, one entry per CDR3 protein. Of over 650,000 distinct CDR3 sequences listed, around 18% are singletons. The sequencing here drew on PBMCs from blood, taken 4 to 6 days after vaccination. These receptor sequences come from a man between 45 and 60 years old who received an inactivated influenza vaccine.

This clonotype was detected only a few times. The chain couples TRBV6-2 or TRBV6-3 to TRBJ2-1; TRBD1 aligns across 8 bases. In germline, CDR1 is MNHEY, CDR2 SVGEGT. The CDR3 consists of 15 residues. V lost 5 bases, J lost 7 bases, and 10 bases stayed unmatched. Here the CDR3 reads CASSPGQGYNNEQFF. The CDR3 region has the DNA TGTGCCAGCAGTCCCGGACAGGGTTATAATAATGAGCAGTTCTTC.

The chain recombines TRBV6-2 or TRBV6-3 with TRBJ2-1, with a possible D match to TRBD2 (5 bases). The CDR3 length is 18 residues. The germline gives CDR1 MNHEY, CDR2 SVGEGT. V was pared by 0 bases and J by 5 bases, with 20 bases between. The CDR3 DNA is TGTGCCAGCAGTTACTCATCCCCCACTAGTGGGATACACAATGAGCAGTTCTTC. It translates to CASSYSSPTSGIHNEQFF.

This CDR3 reads CASLGGGPDQPQHF. The CDR3 coding sequence is TGTGCCAGTTTAGGGGGGGGGCCCGATCAGCCCCAGCATTTT. The chain carries TRBV2 and TRBJ1-5; a weak D match, TRBD1 (6 bases). The CDR3 contains 14 residues. Germline V gives CDR1 SNHLY, CDR2 FYNNEI. V lost 9 bases, J lost 5 bases, and 17 bases lay in between.

The gene calls are TRBV5-1 and TRBJ2-1, with 11 positions matching TRBD2. The V gene's germline CDR1 is SGHRS and CDR2 YFSETQ. J lost 2 bases, V lost 4 bases, and 14 bases had no gene match. The CDR3 contains 19 residues. CDR3 DNA sequence: TGCGCCAGCAGCAAACTAGCGGGGGAGGACGGAAAGACCTACAATGAGCAGTTCTTC. Translated, it gives CASSKLAGEDGKTYNEQFF.

This clonotype was found a few times. J is TRBJ2-5 and V is TRBV7-6; 11 nucleotides line up with TRBD2. The germline gives CDR1 SGHVS, CDR2 FNYEAQ. The V and J ends lost 5 bases and 5 bases, in that order; junction bases with no gene match: 10. CDR3 size: 16 residues. CDR3 in amino acids: CASSLLTTSGDETQYF. The CDR3 bases are TGTGCCAGCAGCCTCCTAACGACTAGCGGGGACGAGACCCAGTACTTC.

This clonotype has only a few counts. The chain carries TRBV12-3 or TRBV12-4 and TRBJ2-2; 12 positions agree with TRBD1. This CDR3 is built from 20 residues. V was clipped by 7 bases and J by 7 bases; unmatched bases: 22. The CDR3 sequence is CASTPEGKWGQGAVDGELFF. CDR3 bases: TGTGCCAGCACTCCCGAGGGCAAGTGGGGACAGGGGGCTGTGGACGGGGAGCTGTTTTTT.

The chain joins TRBV20-1 to TRBJ2-7; D is unclear. The CDR3 contains 13 residues. CDR1 DFQATT and CDR2 SNEGSKA come from the germline V gene (reference sequence). V lost 1 base and J 0 bases, leaving 7 bases between the germline ends. CDR3 sequence reads: CSARGLRSYEQYF. The DNA for the CDR3 is TGCAGTGCTAGAGGTCTGCGCTCCTACGAGCAGTACTTC.

The V call is TRBV4-3, the J call TRBJ2-2; 11 nucleotides align to TRBD2. CDR1 is LGHNA and CDR2 is YSLEER in the germline V gene. J was trimmed by 0 bases and V by 4 bases; bases with no gene match: 4. The CDR3 loop spans 17 amino acids. The CDR3 DNA sequence: TGCGCCAGCAGCCCCTTAGCGGGGGGGCCGAACACCGGGGAGCTGTTTTTT. Translation: CASSPLAGGPNTGELFF.

This clonotype was recorded at least ten times. The rearrangement uses TRBV4-2 and TRBJ1-2, with 7 bases matching TRBD1. Trimming at V came to 5 bases and at J to 3 bases, leaving 9 bases not matched to a gene. Germline V CDR1 and CDR2: LGHNA, YNFKEQ. CDR3 length: 15 residues. In DNA form, the CDR3 reads TGTGCCAGCAGCGGCGGGGACAGCGCAGACTATGGCTACACCTTC. It encodes CASSGGDSADYGYTF.

The chain employs TRBV6-1 and TRBJ1-1; D is uncertain. This CDR3 contains 15 residues. The V end was cut by 0 bases, the J end by 1 base, with 9 bases between. The V gene's germline CDR1 is MNHNS and CDR2 SASEGT. The CDR3 loop reads CASSEARWENTEAFF. CDR3 sequence (DNA): TGTGCCAGCAGTGAAGCCCGATGGGAGAACACTGAAGCTTTCTTT.

V and J are TRBV6-5 and TRBJ2-7; TRBD1 agrees at 9 bases. The CDR3 totals 13 residues. Unmatched junction bases numbered 6, after V lost 0 bases and J lost 12 bases. From germline, CDR1 is MNHEY and CDR2 SVGAGI. The chain's CDR3 is CASSYSKMDRGYF. The CDR3 DNA is TGTGCCAGCAGTTACTCCAAGATGGACAGGGGGTACTTC.

There are a few counts of this clonotype. The chain carries TRBV5-5 and TRBJ1-4; tentative D call: TRBD1 (6 bases). CDR3 length equals 14 residues. V lost 6 bases, J lost 7 bases, and 16 bases lay in between. The V gene's germline CDR1 is SGHKS and CDR2 YYEKEE (reference sequence). The CDR3: CASTPTGMGEKLFF. In DNA, the CDR3 is TGTGCCAGCACCCCCACAGGGATGGGTGAAAAACTGTTTTTT.

V is TRBV20-1 and J is TRBJ2-6; weak D call: TRBD2 (6 bases). The germline V gene has CDR1 DFQATT and CDR2 SNEGSKA (reference sequence). The V gene lost 2 bases and the J gene lost 0 bases, with 11 bases spanning the gap. The CDR3 covers 16 residues. For the CDR3, the DNA is TGCAGTGCTAGAATTAGCGGACCCTCTGGGGCCAACGTCCTGACTTTC. This codes for CSARISGPSGANVLTF.

This clonotype was seen a few times. The J gene is TRBJ2-5, the V gene TRBV20-1; the match to TRBD1 covers 12 bases. The CDR3 is made up of 13 amino acids. From germline, CDR1 is DFQATT and CDR2 SNEGSKA (reference sequence). With V trimmed by 6 bases and J by 6 bases, 5 bases remained unmatched. DNA for the CDR3: TGCAGTGCAGGGGACAGGGGGCTGAAGACCCAGTACTTC. Residues: CSAGDRGLKTQYF.

This clonotype has only a few counts. This sequence joins TRBV10-3 and TRBJ2-7; no firm D call. Germline V CDR1 and CDR2: ENHRY, SYGVKD. V dropped 3 bases and J dropped 3 bases, with 6 bases sitting between them. This CDR3 region has 12 residues. The CDR3 region has the DNA TGTGCCATCAGTGAAAAGGACTACGAGCAGTACTTC. Its translation is CAISEKDYEQYF.

This clonotype was observed many times. The rearrangement uses TRBV9 and TRBJ2-7; 13 positions match TRBD2. Germline V gene sequence: CDR1 SGDLS, CDR2 YYNGEE. The length of the CDR3 is 15 residues. J lost 3 bases, V lost 3 bases, and 3 bases had no gene match. The CDR3 loop is CASSAGLAGDYEQYF. The CDR3, as DNA: TGTGCCAGCAGCGCCGGACTAGCGGGAGACTACGAGCAGTACTTC.

The rearrangement uses TRBV15 and TRBJ2-1; D is perhaps TRBD2 (5 bases). In germline, CDR1 is LNHNV, CDR2 YYDKDF (reference sequence). Trimming took 2 bases from V and 14 from J, leaving 16 bases between them. The length of the CDR3 is 13 residues. DNA for the CDR3: TGTGCCACCAGCAGACCGCGGGTGGGTAGAGAGTTCTTC. Translated: CATSRPRVGREFF.

The V call is TRBV7-2, the J call TRBJ2-7; TRBD2 aligns across 10 bases. Germline lookup yields CDR1 SGHTA and CDR2 FQGNSA. The CDR3 extends over 12 amino acids. After removal of 4 bases from V and 9 bases from J, the junction contained 3 bases not matched to a gene. This CDR3 reads CASSSRLAGQYF. The CDR3 DNA sequence: TGTGCCAGCAGCTCCCGACTAGCGGGGCAGTACTTC.